A selection of T cell receptor beta chains follows, all from one sample in a study of blood T cell repertoires in COVID-19. Assay: immunoSEQ multiplex PCR; the TCRdb copy retains only in-frame clones and omits some. This sample has over 250,000 clones, with approximately 85% found just once. Material for sequencing was peripheral blood. Every receptor here comes from a woman aged 70-85 years with acute or convalescent COVID-19. CDR3s include the opening cysteine and the closing phenylalanine or tryptophan. The order of the fields is J gene, V gene, D gene, clone size, CDR3 protein, CDR3 DNA. The D gene is left open where the match is weak. Clone size is not always given. Where it is, it says once, few, many or a class for expanded clones.

TRBJ1-2 | TRBV29-1 | TRBD1 | NA | CSALTGTNYGYTF | TGCAGCGCCCTGACAGGGACTAACTATGGCTACACCTTC
TRBJ1-3 | TRBV19 | NA | NA | CASSIGGGSGNTIYF | TGTGCCAGTAGTATAGGAGGCGGCTCTGGAAACACCATATATTTT
TRBJ1-2 | TRBV27 | NA | few | CASSAVLRRGANYGYTF | TGTGCCAGCAGTGCGGTCTTGCGCAGGGGAGCTAACTATGGCTACACCTTC
TRBJ2-3 | TRBV2 | TRBD2 | NA | CASSEMVAGGGDTQYF | TGTGCCAGCAGTGAGATGGTAGCGGGGGGTGGAGATACGCAGTATTTT
TRBJ1-3 | TRBV2 | TRBD1 | NA | CASRTGGNTIYF | TGTGCCAGCAGGACAGGGGGAAACACCATATATTTT
TRBJ1-2 | TRBV2 | TRBD1 | few | CASSGDSVNYGYTF | TGTGCCAGCAGTGGGGACAGCGTAAACTATGGCTACACCTTC
TRBJ1-2 | TRBV2 | TRBD1 | NA | CASRTGAGGYTF | TGTGCCAGCAGGACAGGGGCGGGTGGCTACACCTTC
TRBJ1-4 | TRBV7-2 | NA | NA | CASSPPTTGREKLFF | TGTGCCAGCAGCCCACCCACCACAGGGCGGGAGAAACTGTTTTTT
TRBJ2-7 | TRBV2 | TRBD2 | NA | CASRDSGGAYEQYF | TGTGCCAGCCGGGATAGCGGGGGTGCTTACGAGCAGTACTTC
TRBJ1-2 | TRBV6-1 | NA | NA | CASSESGGAIYGYTF | TGTGCCAGCAGTGAAAGTGGCGGGGCCATTTATGGCTACACCTTC
TRBJ1-6 | TRBV5-4 | NA | NA | CASSSSAGAISPLHF | TGTGCCAGCTCCTCTTCCGCAGGGGCGATATCACCCCTCCACTTT
TRBJ2-2 | TRBV14 | TRBD1 | NA | CASSLLRTGGTGELFF | TGTGCCAGCAGCCTGCTTCGGACAGGGGGAACCGGGGAGCTGTTTTTT
TRBJ2-5 | TRBV30 | NA | NA | CAWSVKRGQETQYF | TGTGCCTGGAGTGTAAAGCGCGGCCAAGAGACCCAGTACTTC
TRBJ2-7 | TRBV24-1 | TRBD1 | NA | CATSVADRGEQYF | TGTGCCACCAGTGTCGCCGACAGGGGCGAGCAGTACTTC
TRBJ2-7 | TRBV2 | NA | NA | CASSEAQGPGQYF | TGTGCCAGCAGTGAAGCGCAGGGGCCTGGGCAGTACTTC
TRBJ2-7 | TRBV10-3 | TRBD1 | NA | CAIRGIGRGYEQYF | TGTGCCATCAGGGGTATTGGCAGGGGGTACGAGCAGTACTTC
TRBJ2-3 | TRBV5-1 | NA | NA | CASSNTGLDTQYF | TGCGCCAGCAGCAATACAGGGTTGGATACGCAGTATTTT
TRBJ2-5 | TRBV18 | TRBD2 | NA | CASSPQGLARGSQETQYF | TGTGCCAGCTCACCACAGGGACTAGCTCGAGGTAGTCAAGAGACCCAGTACTTC
TRBJ2-7 | TRBV10-3 | TRBD2 | NA | CAISESPAGGSYEQYF | TGTGCCATCAGTGAGTCCCCAGCGGGGGGTTCCTACGAGCAGTACTTC
TRBJ1-5 | TRBV2 | NA | NA | CASSETFRAGIINQPQHF | TGTGCCAGCAGTGAGACATTTAGGGCAGGGATCATCAATCAGCCCCAGCATTTT
TRBJ2-5 | TRBV7-2 | TRBD2 | NA | CASSSERLAGGETQYF | TGTGCCAGCAGCTCAGAGAGACTAGCGGGGGGAGAGACCCAGTACTTC
TRBJ2-7 | TRBV5-4 | NA | NA | CASSLTGGVEQYF | TGTGCCAGCAGCTTGACAGGGGGGGTTGAGCAGTACTTC
TRBJ1-5 | TRBV2 | NA | NA | CASKGYSNQPQHF | TGTGCCAGCAAGGGGTATAGCAATCAGCCCCAGCATTTT
TRBJ2-3 | TRBV6-4 | TRBD2 | once | CASGSGGATDTQYF | TGTGCCAGCGGCAGCGGGGGGGCCACAGATACGCAGTATTTT
TRBJ2-5 | TRBV5-4 | TRBD1 | NA | CASSLAGGQETQYF | TGTGCCAGCAGCTTAGCAGGGGGACAAGAGACCCAGTACTTC
TRBJ1-2 | TRBV6-5 | NA | once | CASTPGEWLRGYTF | TGTGCCAGCACTCCCGGGGAGTGGCTTCGCGGCTACACCTTC
TRBJ1-1 | TRBV6-5 | NA | NA | CASSQQGGNTEAFF | TGTGCCAGCAGCCAACAGGGTGGAAACACTGAAGCTTTCTTT
TRBJ2-1 | TRBV11-2 | TRBD2 | once | CASAGGGTRSNEQFF | TGTGCCAGCGCCGGAGGAGGGACTAGGAGTAATGAGCAGTTCTTC
TRBJ1-1 | TRBV15 | NA | NA | CATSRDRRMNTEAFF | TGTGCCACCAGCAGAGATCGCAGGATGAACACTGAAGCTTTCTTT
TRBJ1-6 | TRBV18 | NA | few | CASSPWENSNSPLHF | TGTGCCAGCTCACCCTGGGAGAATAGTAATTCACCCCTCCACTTT
TRBJ1-1 | TRBV19 | NA | NA | CASNAGFMNTEAFF | TGTGCCAGTAATGCAGGGTTCATGAACACTGAAGCTTTCTTT
TRBJ1-6 | TRBV27 | TRBD1 | once | CASSGTASRSPLHF | TGTGCCAGCAGTGGGACAGCCTCGCGTTCACCCCTCCACTTT
TRBJ2-2 | TRBV7-9 | TRBD1 | NA | CASSPGQGRITNTGELFF | TGTGCCAGCAGCCCGGGACAGGGAAGGATTACGAACACCGGGGAGCTGTTTTTT
TRBJ2-1 | TRBV29-1 | NA | NA | CSVAGKLYNEQFF | TGCAGCGTTGCGGGAAAACTCTACAATGAGCAGTTCTTC
TRBJ2-5 | TRBV5-6 | NA | NA | CASSFMGGTETQYF | TGTGCCAGCAGCTTTATGGGGGGTACGGAGACCCAGTACTTC
TRBJ1-1 | TRBV1 | NA | NA | CTSSRQGARDLNTEAFF | TGCACCAGCAGCCGACAGGGGGCGCGGGATCTGAACACTGAAGCTTTCTTT
TRBJ2-4 | TRBV19 | TRBD1 | NA | CASSMTGLVTKNIQYF | TGTGCCAGTAGTATGACAGGGTTGGTAACCAAAAACATTCAGTACTTC
TRBJ2-1 | TRBV6-5 | NA | NA | CASTSELSSYNEQFF | TGTGCCAGCACTAGCGAGCTGAGCTCCTACAATGAGCAGTTCTTC
TRBJ2-1 | TRBV19 | NA | NA | CASSRGVAAYNEQFF | TGTGCCAGTAGTAGGGGGGTAGCGGCCTACAATGAGCAGTTCTTC
TRBJ2-1 | TRBV5-1 | TRBD2 | NA | CASRQLAGSVNEQFF | TGCGCCAGCAGGCAACTAGCGGGGTCGGTTAATGAGCAGTTCTTC
TRBJ1-1 | TRBV20-1 | NA | NA | CSAAPSTEAFF | TGCAGTGCAGCTCCTAGTACTGAAGCTTTCTTT
TRBJ2-1 | TRBV7-3 | TRBD2 | NA | CASSFSSGAGNEQFF | TGTGCCAGCAGCTTTTCTAGCGGGGCGGGCAATGAGCAGTTCTTC
TRBJ1-5 | TRBV19 | NA | NA | CASSTPAGSNQPQHF | TGTGCCAGTAGTACCCCCGCAGGGAGCAATCAGCCCCAGCATTTT
TRBJ1-1 | TRBV5-1 | TRBD1 | NA | CASSPGQDREAFF | TGCGCCAGCAGCCCAGGACAGGACCGTGAAGCTTTCTTT
TRBJ2-1 | TRBV5-4 | NA | once | CASSSPEILNEQFF | TGTGCCAGCAGCTCCCCGGAGATCCTGAATGAGCAGTTCTTC
TRBJ2-7 | TRBV7-8 | TRBD1 | NA | CASSTRTGTYEQYF | TGTGCCAGCAGCACCCGGACAGGGACCTACGAGCAGTACTTC
TRBJ1-2 | TRBV30 | NA | NA | CAWSVGQGTNYGYTF | TGTGCCTGGAGTGTAGGGCAGGGTACGAACTATGGCTACACCTTC
TRBJ2-2 | TRBV30 | TRBD2 | NA | CAWSVRGGTGELFF | TGTGCCTGGAGTGTACGGGGGGGAACCGGGGAGCTGTTTTTT
TRBJ1-1 | TRBV12-3/TRBV12-4 | NA | NA | CASSPRENTEAFF | TGTGCCAGCAGTCCCAGGGAGAACACTGAAGCTTTCTTT
TRBJ1-5 | TRBV6-5 | TRBD1 | once | CASSPTGGNQPQHF | TGTGCCAGCAGTCCGACAGGGGGCAATCAGCCCCAGCATTTT
TRBJ1-2 | TRBV10-3 | NA | NA | CAISEGGGYTF | TGTGCCATCAGTGAGGGCGGAGGCTACACCTTC
TRBJ1-6 | TRBV14 | NA | few | CASSQDSRNSPLHF | TGTGCCAGCAGCCAAGATAGCCGTAATTCACCCCTCCACTTT
TRBJ1-1 | TRBV29-1 | NA | NA | CSVGTFEAFF | TGCAGCGTTGGGACTTTCGAAGCTTTCTTT
TRBJ1-5 | TRBV29-1 | NA | NA | CSVVVSSGNQPQHF | TGCAGCGTTGTTGTCTCCTCGGGCAATCAGCCCCAGCATTTT
TRBJ2-1 | TRBV6-2/TRBV6-3 | NA | NA | CASSYGERFEQFF | TGTGCCAGCAGTTACGGAGAGAGGTTTGAGCAGTTCTTC
TRBJ2-5 | TRBV15 | TRBD2 | NA | CATSSNSGGSQTQYF | TGTGCCACCAGCAGTAATAGCGGGGGGTCGCAGACCCAGTACTTC
TRBJ1-6 | TRBV18 | NA | NA | CASSPSNPAVRSPLHF | TGTGCCAGCTCACCAAGCAATCCCGCAGTCAGGTCACCCCTCCACTTT
TRBJ1-2 | TRBV2 | TRBD1 | NA | CASTRTGGYGYTF | TGTGCCAGCACCCGGACAGGGGGCTATGGCTACACCTTC
TRBJ1-4 | TRBV12-3/TRBV12-4 | NA | NA | CASSLERGEKLFF | TGTGCCAGCAGTTTGGAGCGGGGTGAAAAACTGTTTTTT